This T cell receptor (beta chain) is from a study of OX40 agonist ivuxolimab in advanced cancers. Deletions cut 5 bases from V and 2 bases from J, with 7 bases between. CDR1 and CDR2 (germline): MNHEY, SVGAGI. CDR3 size: 13 residues. The protocol was immunoSEQ multiplex PCR, while the TCRdb copy is restricted to in-frame clones and leaves out a portion. Of around 16,000 clones in the sample, around 62% are singletons; the top ten hold roughly 9.1%. V gene TRBV6-5 combines with J gene TRBJ2-1, with D unclear. The source was CD4+ or CD8+ T cells sorted from blood, collected in a trial of the OX40 agonist ivuxolimab. The receptor's source is an adult with an advanced solid tumor such as melanoma, head and neck, liver or kidney cancer. CDR3 DNA: TGTGCCAGCAGTAGCGACCCCTACAATGAGCAGTTCTTC. Amino acid sequence: CASSSDPYNEQFF.